The 5 T cell receptor beta chains below were found in one sample sequenced in a study of T cell repertoires in cytomegalovirus infection. TCRdb redid the calling of the reads with MiXCR, one entry per CDR3 protein. Here the sample spans 600,000 to 800,000 distinct CDR3 sequences, less than 25% being singletons. The sample was CD8+ T cells from PBMCs. These receptor sequences come from a human donor in good health (CMV status not recorded). Some clones in this sample may be carry-over from other donors' samples.

This clonotype was recorded a few times. The chain joins TRBV7-8 to TRBJ1-4; 7 bases agree with TRBD1. CDR1 SGHVS and CDR2 FQNEAQ come from the germline V gene. The CDR3 is made up of 16 amino acids. V lost 5 bases to trimming and J lost 8 bases; unmatched junction nucleotides: 14. The CDR3 coding sequence is TGTGCCAGCAGCCCCAGGGGGGTGACAGGGTACGAAAAACTGTTTTTT. Protein: CASSPRGVTGYEKLFF.

The V gene is TRBV5-1, the J gene TRBJ2-2, with D tentatively TRBD2 (6 bases). The CDR3 is made up of 17 amino acids. Germline lookup yields CDR1 SGHRS and CDR2 YFSETQ. Trimming took 3 bases from V and 2 from J, leaving 17 bases between them. The CDR3 here is CASSWRDSGENTGELFF. The DNA of the CDR3 is TGCGCCAGCAGCTGGAGAGATAGCGGCGAAAACACCGGGGAGCTGTTTTTT.

Here the CDR3 DNA reads TGTGCCAGCAGTTTCCGGACAGTCATTTTCAATGAGCAGTTCTTC. Its translation is CASSFRTVIFNEQFF. The rearrangement joins TRBV28 to TRBJ2-1; tentatively, D is TRBD1 (6 bases). The germline V and J ends were trimmed by 3 bases and 6 bases, with 15 bases remaining between them. Germline CDR1 and CDR2: MDHEN and SYDVKM. This CDR3 contains 15 residues.

The chain employs TRBV6-2 or TRBV6-3 and TRBJ2-7; D unclear. The CDR3 runs to 12 residues. The germline gives CDR1 MNHEY, CDR2 SVGEGT. V dropped 1 base and J dropped 5 bases, with 6 bases sitting between them. For the CDR3, the DNA is TGTGCCAGCAGTTACTTGTCTGACGAGCAGTACTTC. It yields the protein CASSYLSDEQYF.

This chain uses TRBV19 with TRBJ2-1; D is unresolved. Germline CDR1 reads LNHDA; CDR2 reads SQIVND (reference sequence). This CDR3 spans 13 amino acids. V dropped 5 bases and J dropped 7 bases, with 12 bases sitting between them. For the CDR3, the DNA is TGTGCCAGTAGTGTCGGAATTCGGAATGAGCAGTTCTTC. Encoded protein: CASSVGIRNEQFF.